One and the same sample provided the 30 T cell receptor beta chains below, sequenced in a study of T-cell memory formation after mild COVID-19. TCRdb re-analysed the 5' RACE reads in MiXCR, keeping a single row per CDR3 protein. The sample yields around 310,000 distinct CDR3 sequences, around an eighth seen once. Input material: PBMCs or a T cell subset sorted from them (not recorded which). The receptors come from a man in his late teens or twenties who had mild COVID-19 (a few samples of this study predate the infection). Cell type and time point are not known.

This clonotype appeared many times. The chain recombines TRBV6-6 with TRBJ2-4, with 7 bases matching TRBD2. J was trimmed by 8 bases and V by 0 bases; bases with no gene match: 4. The CDR3 is made up of 14 amino acids. CDR1 is MNHNY, CDR2 SVGAGI, per germline (reference sequence). The CDR3 spells CASSYSRGEDIQYF. The DNA for the CDR3 is TGTGCCAGCAGTTACTCCCGGGGGGAGGACATTCAGTACTTC.

This clonotype was counted between two and nine times. J is TRBJ2-7 and V is TRBV4-1; 7 positions agree with TRBD1. Germline CDR1 is MGHRA and CDR2 is YSYEKL. The V and J ends lost 1 base and 2 bases, in that order; junction bases with no gene match: 5. The CDR3 covers 15 residues. The CDR3 sequence is CASSQGRDSTYEQYF. The CDR3 nucleotides are TGCGCCAGCAGCCAAGGCCGGGACAGCACCTACGAGCAGTACTTC.

The sample holds a few counts of this clonotype. The genes are TRBV5-1 and TRBJ2-1; 10 bases are shared with TRBD2. There are 17 residues in the CDR3. Germline-derived CDR1 and CDR2 are SGHRS and YFSETQ. The J segment lost 6 bases and the V segment lost 0 bases, leaving 9 bases of the junction unmatched. The CDR3 DNA reads as TGCGCCAGCAGCTTGGATCCCAAGCGGGGGGGCCTCAATGAGCAGTTCTTC. Its translation is CASSLDPKRGGLNEQFF.

The rearrangement joins TRBV6-6 to TRBJ2-3, with TRBD2 matching 13 bases. The V segment lost 5 bases and the J segment 9 bases; nucleotides outside the gene matches: 11. The germline gives CDR1 MNHNY, CDR2 SVGAGI (reference sequence). The CDR3 runs 16 residues. The CDR3 DNA sequence: TGTGCCAGCAGTACCACTAGCGGGGGGGCACCGGGGACGCAGTATTTT. This sequence encodes CASSTTSGGAPGTQYF.

The table lists this clonotype with a few counts. The chain couples TRBV4-3 to TRBJ2-7; D is undetermined. Trimming pared 3 bases from V and 6 bases from J, leaving 12 bases between. Germline V gene data show CDR1 as LGHNA and CDR2 as YSLEER. CDR3 size: 13 residues. The CDR3 nucleotides read TGCGCCAGCAGCCATCGCATTTACGGCGAGCAGTACTTC. Its protein product is CASSHRIYGEQYF.

V gene TRBV5-6 combines with J gene TRBJ2-2; tentatively, D is TRBD2 (5 bases). The ends were cut back, 2 bases at V and 6 bases at J, with 14 bases in the middle. The V gene's germline CDR1 is SGHDT and CDR2 YYEEEE. The length of the CDR3 is 15 residues. DNA of the CDR3: TGTGCCAGCAGCTTAGAAGAGGGTGTCGCCGGGGAGCTGTTTTTT. Protein sequence: CASSLEEGVAGELFF.

This clonotype was seen a handful of times. This chain uses TRBV4-1 with TRBJ1-2; possible D gene TRBD1, 6 bases. The ends were cut back, 0 bases at V and 0 bases at J, with 11 bases in the middle. This CDR3 comprises 16 residues. Germline loops: CDR1 MGHRA, CDR2 YSYEKL. The CDR3 sequence is CASSQEVQGANYGYTF. CDR3 DNA sequence: TGCGCCAGCAGCCAAGAAGTACAGGGAGCTAACTATGGCTACACCTTC.

This clonotype has only a few counts. This rearrangement joins TRBV4-1 to TRBJ1-3, with 7 bases identical to TRBD1. V gave up 0 bases and J gave up 2 bases; unmatched junction bases: 4. This CDR3 comprises 16 residues. Germline values: CDR1 MGHRA, CDR2 YSYEKL. DNA for the CDR3: TGCGCCAGCAGCCAAGAGGAACAGGGGACTGGAAACACCATATATTTT. It specifies CASSQEEQGTGNTIYF.

This rearrangement joins TRBV27 to TRBJ1-5; a weak D match, TRBD1 (6 bases). Germline V lookup: CDR1 MNHEY, CDR2 SMNVEV (reference sequence). V was pared by 5 bases and J by 3 bases, with 8 bases between. CDR3 length: 13 residues. The CDR3 here is CASSAGANQPQHF. The CDR3 DNA sequence: TGTGCCAGCAGTGCAGGGGCCAATCAGCCCCAGCATTTT.

V is TRBV21-1 and J is TRBJ2-7; TRBD1 reflects the table's D call only, with no check against the DNA. TRBV21-1 is marked as a pseudogene. This CDR3 comprises 14 residues. CDR3 protein: CASSKAGETYEQYV. The CDR3 DNA sequence: TGTGCCAGCAGCAAAGCAGGGGAAACCTACGAGCAGTACGTC.

This sequence joins TRBV6-5 and TRBJ1-2; 8 positions agree with TRBD1. CDR1 and CDR2 (germline): MNHEY, SVGAGI. The CDR3 covers 18 residues. After removal of 0 bases from V and 6 bases from J, the junction contained 15 bases not matched to a gene. In DNA, the CDR3 is TGTGCCAGCAGTTACTCATTGTTCCTGGCCAGGGGGCATGATGGCTACACCTTC. This sequence encodes CASSYSLFLARGHDGYTF.

This clonotype was detected a few times. The chain recombines TRBV7-2 with TRBJ2-5; D possibly corresponds to TRBD2 (7 bases). Per germline, CDR1 SGHTA and CDR2 FQGNSA. Trimming removed 5 bases from V and 5 bases from J, with 15 bases in between. This CDR3 region has 14 residues. The CDR3 here is CASSRWGGEETQYF. DNA of the CDR3: TGTGCCAGCAGCCGATGGGGGGGCGAGGAGACCCAGTACTTC.

This clonotype was seen only a few times. The chain is built from TRBV20-1 and TRBJ2-7; D may be TRBD2 (6 bases). CDR3 length: 14 residues. V was cut by 6 bases and J by 0 bases, with 15 bases left in between. CDR1 and CDR2 (germline): DFQATT, SNEGSKA (reference sequence). The CDR3 loop is CSAPPGGNSYEQYF. The CDR3 DNA follows: TGCAGTGCCCCCCCGGGCGGGAACTCCTACGAGCAGTACTTC.

The chain recombines TRBV11-2 with TRBJ2-1; 9 bases are a match to TRBD2. Germline CDR1 is SGHAT and CDR2 is FQNNGV. The CDR3 covers 16 residues. Losses at the gene ends were 3 bases for V and 6 bases for J; bases not matched to a gene: 9. CDR3 residues: CASSLEPSGISNEQFF. CDR3 nucleotide sequence: TGTGCCAGCAGCTTGGAACCTAGCGGGATTTCCAATGAGCAGTTCTTC.

Ten or more counts support this clonotype. The genes are TRBV7-2 and TRBJ1-4; D remains ambiguous. Per the germline V gene, CDR1 is SGHTA and CDR2 is FQGNSA. Trimming took 1 base from V and 0 from J, leaving 9 bases between them. CDR3 size: 16 residues. The CDR3 sequence is CASSLGVIATNEKLFF. For the CDR3, the DNA is TGTGCCAGCAGCTTAGGGGTCATTGCAACTAATGAAAAACTGTTTTTT.

The V and J genes are TRBV6-5 and TRBJ2-2; TRBD2 might be the D (7 bases). The V gene's germline CDR1 is MNHEY and CDR2 SVGAGI. Trimming cost V 7 bases and J 3 bases, with 9 bases left between them. CDR3 length: 13 amino acids. The CDR3 bases are TGTGCCAGCATGCGGGGGCACACCGGGGAGCTGTTTTTT. The encoded protein is CASMRGHTGELFF.

The V call is TRBV20-1, the J call TRBJ1-2, with D unresolved. Germline V CDR1 and CDR2: DFQATT, SNEGSKA (reference sequence). The CDR3 loop spans 13 amino acids. V lost 2 bases and J 8 bases, leaving 15 bases between the germline ends. The CDR3 here is CSARFNSGDGYTF. In nucleotides, the CDR3 is TGCAGTGCTAGATTCAACTCCGGAGACGGCTACACCTTC.

The chain recombines TRBV6-2 or TRBV6-3 with TRBJ1-1, with a weak D call TRBD1 (5 bases). This CDR3 is 18 amino acids long. Trimming stripped 0 bases from V and 1 base from J, with 18 bases between. Germline CDR1 reads MNHEY; CDR2 reads SVGEGT. In DNA, the CDR3 is TGTGCCAGCAGTTACTCGAGATTTGGGACTTCGGGGAACACTGAAGCTTTCTTT. Translation: CASSYSRFGTSGNTEAFF.

In its sample, this clonotype was seen a few times. The rearrangement uses TRBV10-3 and TRBJ2-1, with a tentative D call TRBD2 (6 bases). With 6 bases removed from V and 4 bases from J, the gap between germline ends came to 16 bases. CDR1 is ENHRY and CDR2 is SYGVKD in the germline V gene. The CDR3 extends over 15 amino acids. CDR3 amino acids: CAIRGFFGGYNEQFF. CDR3 in DNA: TGTGCCATCAGGGGTTTCTTCGGGGGATACAATGAGCAGTTCTTC.

This clonotype appeared many times. The rearrangement joins TRBV29-1 to TRBJ2-5; 15 nucleotides match TRBD2. The CDR3 totals 14 residues. Germline values: CDR1 SQVTM, CDR2 ANQGSEA. Unmatched junction bases numbered 1, after V lost 6 bases and J lost 2 bases. CDR3 nucleotides: TGCAGCGTGGGGACTAGCGGGGGGCAAGAGACCCAGTACTTC. As protein: CSVGTSGGQETQYF.

The rearrangement joins TRBV27 to TRBJ1-4, with 9 bases aligning to TRBD1. The CDR3 is 16 residues long. Germline values: CDR1 MNHEY, CDR2 SMNVEV (reference sequence). The V segment lost 5 bases and the J segment 8 bases; nucleotides outside the gene matches: 12. DNA for the CDR3: TGTGCCAGCAGTGCGGGACAGGGCATTGTGGGGGAAAAACTGTTTTTT. Protein product: CASSAGQGIVGEKLFF. Full variable domain (outside the CDR3, taken from reference TRBV27 and TRBJ1-4): EAQVTQNPRYLITVTGKKLTVTCSQNMNHEYMSWYRQDPGLGLRQIYYSMNVEVTDKGDVPEGYKVSRKEKRNFPLILESPSPNQTSLYFCASSAGQGIVGEKLFFGSGTQLSVL.

V and J are TRBV7-9 and TRBJ2-3; 10 nucleotides align to TRBD2. V lost 3 bases and J lost 2; bases outside the gene matches: 5. The germline CDR1 and CDR2 sequences are SEHNR and FQNEAQ (reference sequence). The length of the CDR3 is 16 residues. Here the CDR3 reads CASSFLAGVSTDTQYF. The CDR3 DNA reads TGTGCCAGCAGCTTCCTAGCGGGGGTGTCCACAGATACGCAGTATTTT.

The chain employs TRBV6-4 and TRBJ2-3; D call uncertain. Per the germline V gene, CDR1 is MRHNA and CDR2 is SNTAGT. Trimming removed 3 bases at V and 7 bases at J, with 8 bases between. The CDR3 spans 12 residues. The CDR3 bases are TGTGCCAGCAGTGAGGGCGGAAATACGCAGTATTTT. It is translated as CASSEGGNTQYF.

This clonotype was recorded a few times. V usage is TRBV4-1 and J usage is TRBJ2-7; D remains ambiguous. V was cut by 1 base and J by 0 bases, with 16 bases left in between. Germline CDR1 and CDR2: MGHRA and YSYEKL. There are 17 residues in the CDR3. The CDR3 is CASSQANTRLSSYEQYF. The CDR3, as DNA: TGCGCCAGCAGCCAAGCTAACACGCGATTAAGCTCCTACGAGCAGTACTTC.

This clonotype was seen a handful of times. The rearrangement joins TRBV10-3 to TRBJ2-1; D ambiguous. V lost 3 bases and J 2 bases, leaving 8 bases between the germline ends. This CDR3 has 14 residues. Germline-derived CDR1 and CDR2 are ENHRY and SYGVKD. Written as DNA, the CDR3 is TGTGCCATCAGTGAAGCAGGCACCTACAATGAGCAGTTCTTC. Translated, it gives CAISEAGTYNEQFF.

In regard to this clonotype: The junction and the germline gene differ at one end; a read error may be behind it. This chain joins TRBV5-1 and TRBJ2-2, with D perhaps matching TRBD2 (5 bases). The germline gives CDR1 SGHRS, CDR2 YFSETQ. The CDR3 is made up of 14 amino acids. The CDR3 spells CASSTQANTGELIF. In nucleotides, the CDR3 is TGCGCCAGCAGCACTCAGGCGAACACCGGGGAGCTGATTTTT.

This chain links TRBV10-3 with TRBJ1-2; unclear D gene. V was clipped by 6 bases and J by 6 bases, with 14 bases between them. CDR1 ENHRY and CDR2 SYGVKD come from the germline V gene. There are 13 residues in the CDR3. The CDR3 here is CAISLREKNGYTF. DNA for the CDR3: TGTGCCATCAGCCTACGGGAAAAAAATGGCTACACCTTC.

This sequence joins TRBV20-1 and TRBJ2-4, with D maybe TRBD2 (5 bases). Trimming stripped 0 bases from V and 2 bases from J, with 11 bases between. The CDR3 totals 15 residues. Per germline, CDR1 DFQATT and CDR2 SNEGSKA (reference sequence). CDR3 in DNA: TGCAGTGCTAGAGATGGGAGAAGGACCAAAAACATTCAGTACTTC. Translating gives CSARDGRRTKNIQYF.

This clonotype showed up many times. J is TRBJ2-2 and V is TRBV10-3, with D possibly matching TRBD1 (6 bases). Looked up from germline, CDR1 is ENHRY and CDR2 is SYGVKD. Trimming stripped 10 bases from V and 6 bases from J, with 15 bases between. The CDR3 totals 13 residues. The CDR3 sequence: CATLGAGPGELFF. The CDR3 coding sequence is TGTGCCACCTTGGGGGCGGGTCCCGGGGAGCTGTTTTTT.

This clonotype appeared a few times. This chain joins TRBV29-1 and TRBJ2-4, with D perhaps given as TRBD1 or TRBD2 (6 bases each). Germline-derived CDR1 and CDR2 are SQVTM and ANQGSEA. This CDR3 has 17 amino acids. The V and J ends lost 4 bases and 4 bases respectively, with 23 bases between them. This CDR3 reads CSVVLRGLLVEKNIQYF. In DNA, the CDR3 is TGCAGCGTTGTTCTCCGGGGGCTGTTGGTTGAGAAAAACATTCAGTACTTC.